These T cell receptor beta chains were read from a single sample in a study of T-cell reconstitution after alpha-beta-depleted transplantation in children. TCRdb fed the PCR reads into MiXCR, producing one record per CDR3 protein. The top ten clones hold about 35% of a sample with 500,000 to 600,000 distinct CDR3 sequences, 27% of them seen once. Sample: PBMCs, taken before TCRalphabeta/CD19-depleted stem cell transplant. Receptor source: a boy under three years old with Wiskott-Aldrich syndrome, due to receive a stem cell transplant. CDR3s include the opening cysteine and the closing phenylalanine or tryptophan. D genes are given only for firm matches. Clone size, where shown, is once, few, many, or a class for clones that have expanded.

-	11	TRBV20-1	few	TRBJ2-5	TGCAGTGCTAGAGATTGGGAGACCCAGTACTTC	CSARDWETQYF
-	15	TRBV5-1	-	TRBJ1-3	TGCGCCAGCAGCTTGGCCTCTCCGATTGGAAACACCATATATTTT	CASSLASPIGNTIYF
TRBD1	16	TRBV9	-	TRBJ2-2	TGTGCCAGCAGCGTATACGGGCAGGGGGTCACCGGGGAGCTGTTTTTT	CASSVYGQGVTGELFF
TRBD2	13	TRBV29-1	-	TRBJ2-1	TGCAGCGTTGGCCGACTAGCGGACAATGAGCAGTTCTTC	CSVGRLADNEQFF
TRBD1	15	TRBV20-1	-	TRBJ2-5	TGCAGTGCTACCCCGGAGACAGGGGGTGGAGAGACCCAGTACTTC	CSATPETGGGETQYF
TRBD2	14	TRBV27	-	TRBJ2-7	TGTGCCAGCAGTTTCCTAGCGGGAGCCGGTGAGCAGTACTTC	CASSFLAGAGEQYF
-	14	TRBV12-3/TRBV12-4	few	TRBJ2-7	TGTGCCAGCAGTTTAGTCGGGAGAGGTTGGGAGCAGTACTTC	CASSLVGRGWEQYF
TRBD2	16	TRBV9	few	TRBJ2-3	TGTGCCAGCAGCGAGCAGGGCGGGAGCTTGGCAGATACGCAGTATTTT	CASSEQGGSLADTQYF
TRBD2	16	TRBV4-1	few	TRBJ2-3	TGCGCCAGCAGCCGCACAAAAGCGGGAGTCACAGATACGCAGTATTTT	CASSRTKAGVTDTQYF
-	14	TRBV12-3/TRBV12-4	-	TRBJ2-5	TGTGCCAGCTTTTTGGGGGCCGGTAGCGAGACCCAGTACTTC	CASFLGAGSETQYF
TRBD1	15	TRBV20-1	-	TRBJ1-2	TGCAGTGCCCGGGACAGTATTACATTCAACTATGGCTACACCTTC	CSARDSITFNYGYTF
TRBD2	17	TRBV18	once	TRBJ2-1	TGTGCCAGCTCACCACCTTCCCCGGGAGGGCCAAAGGATGAGCAGTTCTTC	CASSPPSPGGPKDEQFF
-	18	TRBV5-6	few	TRBJ2-3	TGTGCCAGCAGCTCCGGACCTAGCGTTGGGTGGGGCACAGATACGCAGTATTTT	CASSSGPSVGWGTDTQYF
-	14	TRBV28	-	TRBJ2-7	TGTGCCAGCAGTTTTCGACTCGGACCCTACGAGCAGTACTTC	CASSFRLGPYEQYF
TRBD1	15	TRBV5-1	few	TRBJ2-1	TGCGCCAGCAGCTTGGGTGACAGGGTTAAGAATGAGCAGTTCTTC	CASSLGDRVKNEQFF
TRBD1	15	TRBV7-2	-	TRBJ2-7	TGTGCCAGCAGCTTAGCGAGGACAGGGGTCTCCGAGCAGTACTTC	CASSLARTGVSEQYF
-	13	TRBV19	few	TRBJ1-5	TGTGCCAGTGCCGGGTTTCGGAATCAGCCCCAGCATTTT	CASAGFRNQPQHF
-	14	TRBV20-1	-	TRBJ1-2	TGCAGTGCTAGAGATAGGGGATTGATCTATGGCTACACCTTC	CSARDRGLIYGYTF